Presented here are 2 T cell receptor beta chains from one specimen sequenced in a study of T-cell reconstitution after alpha-beta-depleted transplantation in children. During its preparation, the TCRbeta library received unique molecular identifiers. MiXCR, run by TCRdb on the PCR reads, gives a single entry per CDR3 protein. The sample consists of hundreds of thousands of distinct CDR3 sequences, about 33% of them appearing once. The specimen comprised PBMCs from the stem cell graft donor, sampled from the stem cell graft. The receptors here all came from a human donor who donated a stem cell graft to a child with aplastic anemia.

This clonotype appeared a few times. The chain is built from TRBV7-2 and TRBJ1-1, with TRBD1 as a possible D gene (6 bases). V lost 1 base and J 4 bases, leaving 10 bases between the germline ends. This CDR3 is 14 amino acids long. Per the germline V gene, CDR1 is SGHTA and CDR2 is FQGNSA. The CDR3 reads CASSLVAGATEAFF. CDR3 sequence (DNA): TGTGCCAGCAGCTTAGTAGCAGGGGCCACTGAAGCTTTCTTT. Combining the CDR3 with reference TRBV7-2 and TRBJ1-1 gives the whole variable domain GAGVSQSPSNKVTEKGKDVELRCDPISGHTALYWYRQSLGQGLEFLIYFQGNSAPDKSGLPSDRFSAERTGGSVSTLTIQRTQQEDSAVYLCASSLVAGATEAFFGQGTRLTVV.

A few counts support this clonotype. CDR3 in DNA: TGCGCCAGCAGCCATTTAGCCAGAAGCTCCTACAATGAGCAGTTCTTC. Amino acid sequence: CASSHLARSSYNEQFF. This chain uses TRBV4-3 with TRBJ2-1; the D is unclear. The CDR3 contains 16 residues. From germline, CDR1 is LGHNA and CDR2 YSLEER. V was pared by 3 bases and J by 0 bases, with 12 bases between.